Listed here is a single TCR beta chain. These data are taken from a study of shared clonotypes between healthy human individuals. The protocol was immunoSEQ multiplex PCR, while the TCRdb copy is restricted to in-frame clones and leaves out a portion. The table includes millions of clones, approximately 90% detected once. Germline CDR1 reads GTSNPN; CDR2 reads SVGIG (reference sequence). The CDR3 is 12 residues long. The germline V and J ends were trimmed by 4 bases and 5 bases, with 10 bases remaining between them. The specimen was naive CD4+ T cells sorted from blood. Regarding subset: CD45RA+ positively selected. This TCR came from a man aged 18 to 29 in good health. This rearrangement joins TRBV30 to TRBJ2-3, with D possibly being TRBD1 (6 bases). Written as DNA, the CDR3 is TGTGCCTGGACAGGGGCTGGAGATACGCAGTATTTT. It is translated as CAWTGAGDTQYF.